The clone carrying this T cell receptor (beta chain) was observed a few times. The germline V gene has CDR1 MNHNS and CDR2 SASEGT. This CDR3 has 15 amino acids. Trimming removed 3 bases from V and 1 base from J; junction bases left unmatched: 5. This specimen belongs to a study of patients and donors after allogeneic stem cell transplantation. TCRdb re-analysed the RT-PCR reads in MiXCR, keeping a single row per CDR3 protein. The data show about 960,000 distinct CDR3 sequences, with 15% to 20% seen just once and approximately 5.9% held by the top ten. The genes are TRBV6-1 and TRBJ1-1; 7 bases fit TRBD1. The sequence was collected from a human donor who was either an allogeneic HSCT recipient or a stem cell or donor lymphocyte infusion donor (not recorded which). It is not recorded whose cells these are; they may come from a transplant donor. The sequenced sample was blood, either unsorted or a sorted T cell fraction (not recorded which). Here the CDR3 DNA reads TGTGCCAGCAGTGAGATGGACAGGCGGAACACTGAAGCTTTCTTT. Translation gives CASSEMDRRNTEAFF.